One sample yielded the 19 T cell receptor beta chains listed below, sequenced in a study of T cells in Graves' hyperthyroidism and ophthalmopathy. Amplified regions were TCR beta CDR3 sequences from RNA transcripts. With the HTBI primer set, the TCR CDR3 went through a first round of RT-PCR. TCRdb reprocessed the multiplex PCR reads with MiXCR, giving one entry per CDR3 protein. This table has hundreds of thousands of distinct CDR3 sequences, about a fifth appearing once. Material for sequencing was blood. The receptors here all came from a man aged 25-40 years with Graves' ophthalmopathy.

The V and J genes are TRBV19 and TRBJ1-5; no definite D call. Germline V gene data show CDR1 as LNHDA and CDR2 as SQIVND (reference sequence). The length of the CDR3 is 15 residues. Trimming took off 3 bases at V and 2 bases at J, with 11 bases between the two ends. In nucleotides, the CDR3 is TGTGCCAGTAGTATTCCTTATATAGGCAATCAGCCCCAGCATTTT. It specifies CASSIPYIGNQPQHF.

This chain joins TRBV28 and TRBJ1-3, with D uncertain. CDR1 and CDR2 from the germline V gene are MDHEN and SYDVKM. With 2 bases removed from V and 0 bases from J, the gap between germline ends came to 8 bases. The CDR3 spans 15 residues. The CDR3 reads CASSLRATSGNTIYF. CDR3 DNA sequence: TGTGCCAGCAGTTTACGGGCGACCTCTGGAAACACCATATATTTT.

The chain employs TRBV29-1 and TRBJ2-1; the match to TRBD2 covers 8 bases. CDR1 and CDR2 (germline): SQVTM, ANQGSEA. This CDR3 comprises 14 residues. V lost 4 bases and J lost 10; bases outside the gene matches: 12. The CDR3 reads CSVVGLAGPPEQFF. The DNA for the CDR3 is TGCAGCGTTGTCGGGCTAGCGGGCCCCCCGGAGCAGTTCTTC.

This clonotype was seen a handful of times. This CDR3 is CASSPSGVLYNEQFF. The CDR3 DNA reads TGTGCCAGCAGTCCTAGCGGGGTCCTCTACAATGAGCAGTTCTTC. The V and J genes are TRBV6-2 or TRBV6-3 and TRBJ2-1; 9 bases match TRBD2. CDR3 length equals 15 residues. The V segment lost 5 bases and the J segment 3 bases; nucleotides outside the gene matches: 5. Germline V gene sequence: CDR1 MNHEY, CDR2 SVGEGT.

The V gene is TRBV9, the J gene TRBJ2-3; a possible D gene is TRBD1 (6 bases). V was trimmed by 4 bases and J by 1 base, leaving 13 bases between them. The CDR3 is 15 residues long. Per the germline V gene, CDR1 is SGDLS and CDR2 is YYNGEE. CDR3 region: CASSQWGLGTDTQYF. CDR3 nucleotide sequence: TGTGCCAGCAGCCAGTGGGGGCTTGGCACAGATACGCAGTATTTT. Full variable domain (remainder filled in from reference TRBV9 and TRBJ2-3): DSGVTQTPKHLITATGQRVTLRCSPRSGDLSVYWYQQSLDQGLQFLIQYYNGEERAKGNILERFSAQQFPDLHSELNLSSLELGDSALYFCASSQWGLGTDTQYFGPGTRLTVL.

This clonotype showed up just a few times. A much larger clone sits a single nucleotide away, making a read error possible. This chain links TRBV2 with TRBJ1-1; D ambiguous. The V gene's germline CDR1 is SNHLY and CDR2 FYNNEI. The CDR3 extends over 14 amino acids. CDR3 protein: CASSARRLNAEAFF. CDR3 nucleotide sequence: TGTGCCAGCAGTGCTAGACGGCTGAACGCTGAAGCTTTCTTT.

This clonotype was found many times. The CDR3 reads CASSYGGQGNQPQHF. CDR3 DNA sequence: TGTGCCAGCAGTTACGGAGGACAGGGGAATCAGCCCCAGCATTTT. This chain uses TRBV6-2 or TRBV6-3 with TRBJ1-5; 9 nucleotides agree with TRBD1. The CDR3 is made up of 15 amino acids. Germline trimming cut 2 bases from V and 4 bases from J; bases unmatched to any gene: 3. Germline CDR1 is MNHEY and CDR2 is SVGEGT.

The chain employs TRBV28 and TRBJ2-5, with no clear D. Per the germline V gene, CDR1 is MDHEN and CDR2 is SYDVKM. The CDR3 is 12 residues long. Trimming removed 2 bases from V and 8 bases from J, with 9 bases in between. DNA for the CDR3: TGTGCCAGCAGTTTAAGCTTTGGTACCCAGTACTTC. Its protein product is CASSLSFGTQYF.

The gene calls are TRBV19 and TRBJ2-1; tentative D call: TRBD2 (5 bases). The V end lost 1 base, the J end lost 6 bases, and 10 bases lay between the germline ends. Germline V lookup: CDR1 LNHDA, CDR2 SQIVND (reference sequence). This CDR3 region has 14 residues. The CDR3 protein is CASSIAPTSNEQFF. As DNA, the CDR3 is TGTGCCAGTAGTATAGCCCCTACTAGCAATGAGCAGTTCTTC.

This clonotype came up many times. The CDR3 region has the DNA TGCGCCAGCAGCCTAGGGACTAGCGGGAGTAGTAATGAGCAGTTCTTC. Its translation: CASSLGTSGSSNEQFF. The rearrangement uses TRBV5-1 and TRBJ2-1; 14 positions agree with TRBD2. Looked up from germline, CDR1 is SGHRS and CDR2 is YFSETQ. The V gene end was trimmed by 4 bases and the J gene end by 7 bases; junction bases not matched to a gene: 7. The CDR3 spans 16 residues.

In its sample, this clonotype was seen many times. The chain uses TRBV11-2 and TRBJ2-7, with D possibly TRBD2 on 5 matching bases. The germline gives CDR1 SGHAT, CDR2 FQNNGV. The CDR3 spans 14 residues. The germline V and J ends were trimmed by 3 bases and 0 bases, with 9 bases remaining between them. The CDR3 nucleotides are TGTGCCAGCAGCTTGGGGAGTCTCTCCTACGAGCAGTACTTC. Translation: CASSLGSLSYEQYF.

CDR3 sequence: CASSPGTGGLYEQYF. CDR3 in DNA: TGTGCCAGCAGCCCGGGGACAGGGGGCCTATACGAGCAGTACTTC. The rearrangement links TRBV3-1 to TRBJ2-7, with 12 bases identical to TRBD1. This CDR3 has 15 residues. With 4 bases clipped from V and 4 bases from J, the junction kept 5 bases outside the gene matches. Germline CDR1 and CDR2: LGHDT and YNNKEL (reference sequence).

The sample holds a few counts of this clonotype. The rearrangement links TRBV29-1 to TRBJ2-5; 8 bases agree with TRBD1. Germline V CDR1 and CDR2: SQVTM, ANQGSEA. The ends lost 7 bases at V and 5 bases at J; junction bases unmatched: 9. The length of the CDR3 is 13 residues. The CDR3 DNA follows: TGCAGCGCCAATGACAGGGGTTGGGAGACCCAGTACTTC. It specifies CSANDRGWETQYF.

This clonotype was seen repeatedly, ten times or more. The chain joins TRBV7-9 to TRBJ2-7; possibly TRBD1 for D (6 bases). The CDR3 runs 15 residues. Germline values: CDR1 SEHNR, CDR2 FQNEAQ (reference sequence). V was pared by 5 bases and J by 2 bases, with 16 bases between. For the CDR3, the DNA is TGTGCCAGCAGCCCCCCACAGGGTGGGACCTACGAGCAGTACTTC. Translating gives CASSPPQGGTYEQYF.

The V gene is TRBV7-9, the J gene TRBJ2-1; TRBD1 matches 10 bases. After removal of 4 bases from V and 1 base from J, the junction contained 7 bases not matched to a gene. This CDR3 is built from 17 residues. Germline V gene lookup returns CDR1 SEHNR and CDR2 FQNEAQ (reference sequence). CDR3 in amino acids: CASSYNDRGQSYNEQFF. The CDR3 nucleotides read TGTGCCAGCAGCTATAACGACAGGGGGCAATCCTACAATGAGCAGTTCTTC.

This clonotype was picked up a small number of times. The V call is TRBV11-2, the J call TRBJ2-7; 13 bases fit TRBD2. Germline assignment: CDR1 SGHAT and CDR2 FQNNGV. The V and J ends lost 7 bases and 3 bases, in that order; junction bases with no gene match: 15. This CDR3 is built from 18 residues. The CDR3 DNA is TGTGCCAGCACCCCCGGAGGGACTAGCGGGGAAACCTTCTACGAGCAGTACTTC. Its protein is CASTPGGTSGETFYEQYF.

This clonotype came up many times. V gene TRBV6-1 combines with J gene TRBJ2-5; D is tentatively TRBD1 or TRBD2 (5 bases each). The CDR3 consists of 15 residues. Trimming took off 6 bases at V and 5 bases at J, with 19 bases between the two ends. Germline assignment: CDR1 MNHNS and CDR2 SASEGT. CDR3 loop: CASRGVLPKEETQYF. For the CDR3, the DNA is TGTGCCAGCAGGGGGGTACTACCCAAAGAGGAGACCCAGTACTTC.

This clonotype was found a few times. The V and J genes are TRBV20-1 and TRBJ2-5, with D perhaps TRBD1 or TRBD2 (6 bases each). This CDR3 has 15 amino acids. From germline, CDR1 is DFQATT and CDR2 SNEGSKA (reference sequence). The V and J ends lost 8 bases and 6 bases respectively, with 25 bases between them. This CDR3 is CSLVLEQGRRKTQYF. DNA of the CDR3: TGCAGTCTAGTGCTAGAGCAGGGGAGGAGAAAGACCCAGTACTTC.

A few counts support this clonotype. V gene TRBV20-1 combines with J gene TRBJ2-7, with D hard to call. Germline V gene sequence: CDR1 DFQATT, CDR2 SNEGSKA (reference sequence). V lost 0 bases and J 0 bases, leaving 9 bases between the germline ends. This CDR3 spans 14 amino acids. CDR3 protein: CSARDPDDSYEQYF. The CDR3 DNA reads TGCAGTGCTAGAGACCCCGACGACTCCTACGAGCAGTACTTC.